What follows are 15 T cell receptor beta chains derived from one specimen sequenced in a study of blood T cell repertoires in COVID-19. Data came from immunoSEQ multiplex PCR; TCRdb stores just in-frame clones and leaves some out. Of some 300,000 clones in the sample, about 88% were seen once. The sequencing sample was made of PBMCs or T cells enriched from blood (not recorded which). The receptors derive from a woman aged 55 to 70 in a cohort exposed to, infected with or recovered from COVID-19 (not recorded which).

The chain is built from TRBV1 and TRBJ2-3; TRBD2, the D gene given by the table, was not confirmed from the DNA. TRBV1 is classified as a pseudogene. This CDR3 is built from 21 residues. CDR3 sequence (DNA): TGCACCAGCAGCCAAGATTCGCGGTATGAGCGGGAGGTCTCTGGTGGAGATACGCAGTATTTT. Translation: CTSSQDSRYEREVSGGDTQYF.

The chain uses TRBV5-6 and TRBJ2-2; 9 bases line up with TRBD1. Germline V gene data show CDR1 as SGHDT and CDR2 as YYEEEE. This CDR3 has 16 residues. Trimming removed 3 bases from V and 1 base from J; junction bases left unmatched: 4. The CDR3 loop is CASSSGQGLNTGELFF. The CDR3 nucleotides are TGTGCCAGCAGCTCGGGACAGGGACTGAACACCGGGGAGCTGTTTTTT.

The chain is built from TRBV7-3 and TRBJ2-1; D gene uncertain. The CDR3 has 14 residues. V lost 0 bases, J lost 5 bases, and 8 bases lay in between. CDR1 is SGHTA, CDR2 FQGTGA, per germline. The DNA for the CDR3 is TGTGCCAGCAGCTTAACGTTTCAGGACAATGAGCAGTTCTTC. Its translation: CASSLTFQDNEQFF.

This chain connects TRBV4-1 to TRBJ1-6, with TRBD1 matching 8 bases. With V trimmed by 2 bases and J by 12 bases, 9 bases remained unmatched. Germline lookup yields CDR1 MGHRA and CDR2 YSYEKL. The CDR3 spans 15 residues. CDR3 in amino acids: CASSQSDGRGLPLHF. The CDR3 coding sequence is TGCGCCAGCAGCCAATCGGACGGCAGGGGGCTACCCCTCCACTTT.

The chain uses TRBV11-2 and TRBJ2-5; no definite D call. Per germline, CDR1 SGHAT and CDR2 FQNNGV. CDR3 length: 16 amino acids. With 2 bases removed from V and 1 base from J, the gap between germline ends came to 14 bases. Here the CDR3 reads CASSLSFVQSQETQYF. Written as DNA, the CDR3 is TGTGCCAGCAGCTTAAGTTTCGTACAGTCCCAAGAGACCCAGTACTTC. The variable domain in full, with the rest retrieved from reference TRBV11-2 and TRBJ2-5, is EAGVAQSPRYKIIEKRQSVAFWCNPISGHATLYWYQQILGQGPKLLIQFQNNGVVDDSQLPKDRFSAERLKGVDSTLKIQPAKLEDSAVYLCASSLSFVQSQETQYFGPGTRLLVL.

J is TRBJ1-4 and V is TRBV30; D not certain. This CDR3 spans 13 amino acids. Looked up from germline, CDR1 is GTSNPN and CDR2 is SVGIG (reference sequence). The V end lost 1 base, the J end lost 8 bases, and 11 bases lay between the germline ends. CDR3 in amino acids: CAWSGEGGEKLFF. DNA of the CDR3: TGTGCCTGGAGTGGAGAAGGCGGAGAAAAACTGTTTTTT.

This chain links TRBV5-1 with TRBJ2-1; TRBD2 matches 14 bases. Germline loops: CDR1 SGHRS, CDR2 YFSETQ. Unmatched junction bases numbered 10, after V lost 3 bases and J lost 2 bases. The CDR3 sequence is 19 residues long. CDR3: CASSWGLAGEGGTYNEQFF. Here the CDR3 DNA reads TGCGCCAGCAGCTGGGGACTAGCGGGAGAGGGGGGTACCTACAATGAGCAGTTCTTC.

CDR3 DNA sequence: TGCAGTGCTTTCGGGGGGAATGGCTACACCTTC. This encodes CSAFGGNGYTF. The rearrangement uses TRBV20-1 and TRBJ1-2, with a tentative D call TRBD1 (5 bases). In germline, CDR1 is DFQATT, CDR2 SNEGSKA (reference sequence). The CDR3 has 11 residues. The V end was cut by 5 bases, the J end by 6 bases, with 10 bases between.

The CDR3 loop reads CASSGALATNEQFF. The DNA of the CDR3 is TGTGCCAGCAGTGGGGCACTAGCGACCAATGAGCAGTTCTTC. The chain couples TRBV27 to TRBJ2-1; 7 bases map to TRBD2. From germline, CDR1 is MNHEY and CDR2 SMNVEV (reference sequence). Trimming took 5 bases from V and 6 from J; bases not matched to a gene: 7. This CDR3 spans 14 amino acids.

The chain links TRBV6-5 to TRBJ1-2; 7 bases are a match to TRBD1. The CDR3 spans 14 residues. J gave up 3 bases and V 6 bases, and 7 bases lay outside the gene matches. CDR1 and CDR2 (germline): MNHEY, SVGAGI. Written as DNA, the CDR3 is TGTGCCAGCAGACCTCGGACAGGCGACTATGGCTACACCTTC. This sequence encodes CASRPRTGDYGYTF.

The chain recombines TRBV9 with TRBJ2-2; 8 bases align to TRBD1. Germline V gene data show CDR1 as SGDLS and CDR2 as YYNGEE. The CDR3 has 17 residues. V shed 0 bases and J 2 bases; nucleotides not matched to a gene: 6. As DNA, the CDR3 is TGTGCCAGCAGCGTAGTCAAACCAGGGGGCAACACCGGGGAGCTGTTTTTT. Its protein is CASSVVKPGGNTGELFF.

The gene calls are TRBV27 and TRBJ1-6; a possible D gene is TRBD1 (5 bases). CDR1 MNHEY and CDR2 SMNVEV come from the germline V gene (reference sequence). The V and J ends lost 0 bases and 10 bases respectively, with 16 bases between them. This CDR3 comprises 16 residues. This chain's CDR3 is CASSLSRTSLGSPLHF. The CDR3 DNA reads as TGTGCCAGCAGTTTATCCCGGACATCCCTAGGGTCACCCCTCCACTTT.

This sequence joins TRBV7-2 and TRBJ2-7; 7 nucleotides line up with TRBD1. Germline values: CDR1 SGHTA, CDR2 FQGNSA. The CDR3 contains 16 residues. V trimming: 5 bases; J trimming: 6 bases; junction bases outside the gene matches: 16. For the CDR3, the DNA is TGTGCCAGCAGCCCAGAGGGGGCTAGGGCTGGCCGCGAGCAGTACTTC. Its protein product is CASSPEGARAGREQYF.

A few counts support this clone. The chain is built from TRBV7-8 and TRBJ2-4; weak D call: TRBD2 (5 bases). The V gene lost 8 bases and the J gene lost 2 bases, with 10 bases spanning the gap. CDR3 size: 13 residues. The germline V gene has CDR1 SGHVS and CDR2 FQNEAQ. The CDR3 sequence: CASGGESKNIQYF. For the CDR3, the DNA is TGTGCCAGCGGAGGTGAATCCAAAAACATTCAGTACTTC.

The J gene is TRBJ1-5, the V gene TRBV6-5; TRBD1 is a possible D gene (5 bases). Germline CDR1 and CDR2: MNHEY and SVGAGI. The CDR3 is 15 residues long. V gave up 0 bases and J gave up 5 bases, with 11 bases separating them. The CDR3 DNA follows: TGTGCCAGCAGTTACTCGAGGCAGGGCCATCAGCCCCAGCATTTT. Translation: CASSYSRQGHQPQHF.